This T cell receptor (beta chain) was identified in a study of blood T cell repertoires in COVID-19. About the research overall: Spain, Italy and the United States supplied samples that represented acute and convalescent COVID-19. Nucleic acid was either cDNA or gDNA, and it came from T cells, B-cell-depleted T cells, or PBMCs.

The CDR3 runs to 12 residues. Germline V gene lookup returns CDR1 SQVTM and CDR2 ANQGSEA. Trimming shortened V by 4 bases and J by 1 base, and 7 bases separated the two germline ends. Only in-frame clones appear in the TCRdb table, and some are missing; sequencing was by immunoSEQ multiplex PCR. The profile shows 250,000 to 350,000 clones, roughly 80% of them singletons. Seattle patients were enrolled during active infection and followed longitudinally. Sequences were obtained from peripheral blood. The receptor comes from a human donor with COVID-19, enrolled during active disease. The donor label of this sample is uncertain. The chain employs TRBV29-1 and TRBJ2-5, with a tentative D call TRBD1 (6 bases). The CDR3 region is CSVGDIQETQYF. CDR3 DNA sequence: TGCAGCGTTGGGGACATCCAAGAGACCCAGTACTTC.